One T cell receptor (beta chain) is described in this entry. Its antigen remains unknown. Every subset had its genomic DNA shared out evenly among several immunoSEQ plates. Only in-frame clones appear in the TCRdb table, and some are missing; sequencing was by immunoSEQ multiplex PCR. The table has 2 million to 2.5 million clones, roughly 95% seen once. The sample is drawn from a study of shared clonotypes between healthy human individuals. Study background: Each donor contributed plates that comprised three CD4 naive, three CD4 memory, two CD8 naive and one CD8 memory. Study outcomes and limitations: Naive subsets typically showed greater estimated richness than memory subsets.

The naive CD8 fraction comprised CD45RO-negative cells positively selected for CCR7 and excluded terminally differentiated effector memory CD45RA+ cells. This CDR3 has 12 amino acids. CDR1 is LNHDA, CDR2 SQIVND, per germline (reference sequence). Trimming left V 6 bases short and J 9 bases short, with 9 bases between. The sequenced material came from naive CD8+ T cells sorted from blood. The chain employs TRBV19 and TRBJ1-6; D possibly corresponds to TRBD1 (6 bases). This TCR was recovered from a young man in good health. The CDR3 sequence is CASRTGISPLHF. The CDR3 bases are TGTGCCAGTAGAACAGGGATTTCACCCCTCCACTTT.